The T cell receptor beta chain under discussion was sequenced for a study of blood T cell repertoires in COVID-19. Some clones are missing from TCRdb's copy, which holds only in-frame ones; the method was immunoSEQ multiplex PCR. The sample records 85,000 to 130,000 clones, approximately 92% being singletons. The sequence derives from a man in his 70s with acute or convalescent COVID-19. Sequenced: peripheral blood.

The CDR3 sequence is CASSSPSGRELFF. CDR3 nucleotide sequence: TGTGCCAGCAGCTCCCCCTCCGGGAGGGAGCTGTTTTTT. The chain combines TRBV9 with TRBJ2-2; tentatively, D is TRBD2 (5 bases). Germline V gene lookup returns CDR1 SGDLS and CDR2 YYNGEE. CDR3 length equals 13 residues. With 4 bases removed from V and 9 bases from J, the gap between germline ends came to 13 bases. The full variable domain, its missing parts supplied by reference TRBV9 and TRBJ2-2, is DSGVTQTPKHLITATGQRVTLRCSPRSGDLSVYWYQQSLDQGLQFLIQYYNGEERAKGNILERFSAQQFPDLHSELNLSSLELGDSALYFCASSSPSGRELFFGEGSRLTVL.